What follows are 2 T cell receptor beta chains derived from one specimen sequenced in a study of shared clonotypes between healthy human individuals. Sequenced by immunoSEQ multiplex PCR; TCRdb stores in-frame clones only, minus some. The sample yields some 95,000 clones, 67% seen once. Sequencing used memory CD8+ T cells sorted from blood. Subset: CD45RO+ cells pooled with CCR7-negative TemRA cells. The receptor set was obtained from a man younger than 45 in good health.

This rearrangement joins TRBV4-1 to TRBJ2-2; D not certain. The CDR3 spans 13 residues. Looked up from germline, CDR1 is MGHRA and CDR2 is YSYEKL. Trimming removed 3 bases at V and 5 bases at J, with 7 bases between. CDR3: CASSQVTTGELFF. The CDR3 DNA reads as TGCGCCAGCAGCCAGGTTACTACCGGGGAGCTGTTTTTT.

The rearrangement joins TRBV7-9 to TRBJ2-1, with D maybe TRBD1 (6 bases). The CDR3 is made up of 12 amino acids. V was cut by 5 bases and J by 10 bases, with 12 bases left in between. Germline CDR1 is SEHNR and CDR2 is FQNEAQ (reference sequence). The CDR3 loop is CASSQGTQEQFF. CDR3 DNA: TGTGCCAGCAGCCAGGGGACACAGGAGCAGTTCTTC.